This T cell receptor (beta chain) was retrieved from a study of tumor-infiltrating lymphocytes in primary liver carcinoma. Across the whole study: Patients, male and female, were 30 to 69 years old. Study observations and caveats: Overlap between tumor regions exceeded overlap of tumor with adjacent tissue or blood. The proportion of top clones found throughout all five tumor regions was only about 7-25%. The study found a significantly higher top-250-clone fraction in tumors than in blood (p = 0.039).

The source material, roughly 18-30 mg of unsorted bulk tissue, was used to co-extract RNA and DNA. The CDR3 has 16 residues. V was pared by 9 bases and J by 4 bases, with 12 bases of the junction left unmatched. CDR1 is SGHRS and CDR2 is YFSETQ in the germline V gene. For this clonotype: Its antigen remains unidentified.

A constant-region primer served to make TCR beta cDNA from approximately 490 ng total RNA. A slightly modified ARM-PCR protocol with three nested multiplex PCR rounds produced these TCR beta libraries. A C-beta reverse primer was combined with TRBV1-TRBV30 forward primers in the first two PCR rounds, and each round had 10 cycles. MiXCR, run by TCRdb on the multiplex PCR reads, gives a single entry per CDR3 protein. The data show 48,000 or so distinct CDR3 sequences, with about 73% seen just once and approximately 30% held by the top ten. Input material: liver tumor tissue from sampling region 3. Subset reported: tumor region T3, left-lateral pole. This chain connects TRBV5-1 to TRBJ2-2; 10 bases are shared with TRBD2. This TCR was sampled from a man aged 35 to 55 with primary liver carcinoma and hepatitis B virus infection. The CDR3 bases are TGCGCCAACAGTTCTAGCGGGAGTGTGAGCACCGGGGAGCTGTTTTTT. This sequence encodes CANSSSGSVSTGELFF.